This T cell receptor beta chain was sequenced for a study of T-cell memory formation after mild COVID-19. General study points: The main location of contracting CD4+ clones was CM and EM, and that of contracting CD8+ clones was EMRA.

Only a few counts were recorded for this clonotype. Its matching antigen is unknown. From the 5' RACE reads, TCRdb called clonotypes with MiXCR, one entry per CDR3 protein. The sample yields about 90,000 distinct CDR3 sequences, about 15% seen once. The source of this sequence is a man in his late teens or twenties who had mild COVID-19 (a few samples of this study predate the infection). Cell type and time point are not known. The sequencing sample was made of PBMCs or a T cell subset sorted from them (not recorded which).

Here the CDR3 reads CASSSWTGGAWTEAFF. The CDR3 nucleotides are TGTGCCAGCAGTTCCTGGACAGGGGGAGCCTGGACTGAAGCTTTCTTT. V and J are TRBV6-5 and TRBJ1-1; 10 nucleotides align to TRBD1. After removal of 4 bases from V and 5 bases from J, the junction contained 10 bases not matched to a gene. Per germline, CDR1 MNHEY and CDR2 SVGAGI. This CDR3 region has 16 residues.